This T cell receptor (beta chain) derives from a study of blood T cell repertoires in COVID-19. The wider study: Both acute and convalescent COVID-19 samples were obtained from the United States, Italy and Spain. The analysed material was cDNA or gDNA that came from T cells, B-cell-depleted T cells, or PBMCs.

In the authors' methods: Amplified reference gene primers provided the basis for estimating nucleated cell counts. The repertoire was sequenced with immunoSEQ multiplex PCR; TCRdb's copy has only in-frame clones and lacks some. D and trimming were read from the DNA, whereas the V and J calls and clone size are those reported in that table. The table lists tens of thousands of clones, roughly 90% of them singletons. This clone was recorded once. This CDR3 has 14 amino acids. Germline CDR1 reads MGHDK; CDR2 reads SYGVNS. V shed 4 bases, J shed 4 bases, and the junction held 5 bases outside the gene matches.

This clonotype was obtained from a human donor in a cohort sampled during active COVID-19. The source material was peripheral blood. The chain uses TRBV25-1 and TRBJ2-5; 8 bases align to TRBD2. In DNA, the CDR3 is TGTGCCAGCAGTGTGGCGGGGGGCGGAGAGACCCAGTACTTC. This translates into CASSVAGGGETQYF.